These 7 T cell receptor beta chains came from one sample sequenced in a study of identical twins. Using its own MiXCR run on the 5' RACE reads, TCRdb lists one record per CDR3 protein. The sample shows roughly 770,000 distinct CDR3 sequences, 15% to 20% of them seen only once. The data also belong to a second study, concerning T cells expressing NK-cell markers.

Sequencing was carried out using PBMCs. The receptors were gathered from a woman aged 18-29 years in good health.

V usage is TRBV6-1 and J usage is TRBJ2-5; 8 nucleotides line up with TRBD2. V trimming: 6 bases; J trimming: 1 base; junction bases outside the gene matches: 7. The CDR3 spans 15 residues. Germline V CDR1 and CDR2: MNHNS, SASEGT. The CDR3 is CASSRGGGIQETQYF. The CDR3 nucleotides read TGTGCCAGCAGCCGAGGCGGGGGGATCCAAGAGACCCAGTACTTC.

The V gene is TRBV12-5, the J gene TRBJ2-5, with unresolved D. V shed 0 bases and J shed 0 bases, with 11 bases lying between them. Germline-derived CDR1 and CDR2 are LGHNT and FRNRAP. The CDR3 has 16 residues. CDR3 amino acids: CASGLVHKGYQETQYF. The CDR3 nucleotides are TGTGCTAGTGGTTTGGTACACAAGGGCTACCAAGAGACCCAGTACTTC.

This clonotype has only a few counts. The chain carries TRBV3-1 and TRBJ1-2, with 8 bases identical to TRBD1. This CDR3 region has 15 residues. The trim removed 1 base at V and 2 bases at J, leaving 3 bases unmatched. Germline values: CDR1 LGHDT, CDR2 YNNKEL (reference sequence). In DNA, the CDR3 is TGTGCCAGCAGCCAAGGGACAGGGAGCAACTATGGCTACACCTTC. This encodes CASSQGTGSNYGYTF. The full variable domain, its missing parts supplied by reference TRBV3-1 and TRBJ1-2, is DTAVSQTPKYLVTQMGNDKSIKCEQNLGHDTMYWYKQDSKKFLKIMFSYNNKELIINETVPNRFSPKSPDKAHLNLHINSLELGDSAVYFCASSQGTGSNYGYTFGSGTRLTVV.

This clonotype was picked up a small number of times. The gene calls are TRBV10-3 and TRBJ2-7; perhaps TRBD1 as D (6 bases). Germline V lookup: CDR1 ENHRY, CDR2 SYGVKD. The V gene lost 0 bases and the J gene lost 3 bases, with 12 bases spanning the gap. The CDR3 has 15 amino acids. The CDR3 sequence: CAISESQGPYYEQYF. In DNA, the CDR3 is TGTGCCATCAGTGAGTCTCAGGGGCCCTACTACGAGCAGTACTTC.

The chain has TRBV7-9 and TRBJ2-1; 8 bases align to TRBD2. This CDR3 is 15 amino acids long. Germline trimming cut 4 bases from V and 9 bases from J; bases unmatched to any gene: 11. Germline V gene sequence: CDR1 SEHNR, CDR2 FQNEAQ (reference sequence). Here the CDR3 DNA reads TGTGCCAGCAGCTCTGGGACTAGGAGGGAAGGTGAGCAGTTCTTC. Translated, it gives CASSSGTRREGEQFF.

This clonotype appeared many times. The chain combines TRBV5-5 with TRBJ2-4; D may correspond to TRBD1 or TRBD2 (5 bases each). CDR3 length: 14 residues. Deletions cut 4 bases from V and 0 bases from J, with 8 bases between. CDR1 is SGHKS, CDR2 YYEKEE, per germline (reference sequence). This CDR3 reads CASSGTVAKNIQYF. The CDR3, as DNA: TGTGCCAGCAGCGGGACGGTAGCCAAAAACATTCAGTACTTC.

This chain links TRBV2 with TRBJ2-7; D is uncertain. The CDR3 contains 12 residues. Deletions cut 8 bases from V and 7 bases from J, with 15 bases between. CDR1 and CDR2 from the germline V gene are SNHLY and FYNNEI. The CDR3 is CASSWETREQYF. CDR3 nucleotide sequence: TGTGCCAGCTCCTGGGAAACGCGGGAGCAGTACTTC.